The 20 T cell receptor beta chains presented below share a single source sample, sequenced in a study of blood T cells in healthy people across ages. PCR was performed a second time for roughly 7 to 12 cycles using a sample-barcoded 5' primer and a J-beta primer mix. MiXCR was run by TCRdb on the 5' RACE reads, yielding one entry per CDR3 protein. The sample includes roughly 1,500,000 distinct CDR3 sequences, 42% of them seen just once. What was sequenced was blood. The receptors were gathered from a woman between 18 and 30 years old in good health.

The genes are TRBV5-1 and TRBJ2-3; D is uncertain. Germline CDR1 and CDR2: SGHRS and YFSETQ. V lost 0 bases to trimming and J lost 2 bases, with 10 bases between them. The CDR3 loop spans 15 amino acids. CDR3 DNA: TGCGCCAGCAGCTTGGGGGGAACAATCACAGATACGCAGTATTTT. It specifies CASSLGGTITDTQYF.

The chain carries TRBV6-1 and TRBJ2-3; D is unresolved. Per germline, CDR1 MNHNS and CDR2 SASEGT. The length of the CDR3 is 14 residues. Trimming took off 0 bases at V and 6 bases at J, with 10 bases between the two ends. The CDR3 region has the DNA TGTGCCAGCAGTGAAGCGGGTAAAGGCGATACGCAGTATTTT. Its translation: CASSEAGKGDTQYF.

As DNA, the CDR3 is TGCAGTGCTAGGGACAGGTTCGACTATAATTCACCCCTCCACTTT. It specifies CSARDRFDYNSPLHF. The genes are TRBV20-1 and TRBJ1-6, with TRBD1 matching 7 bases. The CDR3 spans 15 residues. Germline CDR1 DFQATT, CDR2 SNEGSKA (reference sequence). Trimming removed 3 bases from V and 3 bases from J; junction bases left unmatched: 5.

The V gene is TRBV7-3, the J gene TRBJ2-1; TRBD1 is a possible D gene (5 bases). From germline, CDR1 is SGHTA and CDR2 FQGTGA. The CDR3 length is 14 residues. V lost 3 bases to trimming and J lost 10 bases, with 16 bases between them. DNA of the CDR3: TGTGCCAGCAGCTTGCCGGGCCTGGGGCCCGAGCAGTTCTTC. Its translation is CASSLPGLGPEQFF.

The CDR3 here is CASSTRVGGDEYEQYF. Written as DNA, the CDR3 is TGTGCCAGCAGCACACGGGTAGGGGGCGATGAGTACGAGCAGTACTTC. The V and J genes are TRBV7-2 and TRBJ2-7; 7 bases are shared with TRBD1. The CDR3 runs 16 residues. Germline loops: CDR1 SGHTA, CDR2 FQGNSA. After removal of 5 bases from V and 4 bases from J, the junction contained 14 bases not matched to a gene.

V is TRBV19 and J is TRBJ2-7; maybe TRBD1 (6 bases). Germline V gene data show CDR1 as LNHDA and CDR2 as SQIVND (reference sequence). The CDR3 sequence is 14 residues long. V was shortened by 6 bases and J by 4 bases, with 16 bases between the two germline ends. CDR3 protein: CASSWTVSSYEQYF. The CDR3 DNA follows: TGTGCCAGTAGCTGGACAGTATCTTCTTACGAGCAGTACTTC.

The chain recombines TRBV5-1 with TRBJ2-2, with D hard to call. Trimming shortened V by 10 bases and J by 7 bases, and 17 bases separated the two germline ends. Germline V gives CDR1 SGHRS, CDR2 YFSETQ. The length of the CDR3 is 13 residues. The CDR3 nucleotides are TGCGCCTCAGAGTCGGAGATTGTCGGGGAGCTGTTTTTT. Translated, it gives CASESEIVGELFF.

This clonotype was observed a few times. The chain couples TRBV4-1 to TRBJ2-3, with TRBD1 as a possible D gene (5 bases). CDR1 MGHRA and CDR2 YSYEKL come from the germline V gene. V shed 2 bases and J shed 3 bases, with 9 bases lying between them. This CDR3 contains 14 residues. The CDR3 DNA reads as TGCGCCAGCAGCCAACCCCAGGGTACAGATACGCAGTATTTT. The encoded protein is CASSQPQGTDTQYF.

This rearrangement joins TRBV24-1 to TRBJ2-7, with D hard to call. Germline V lookup: CDR1 KGHDR, CDR2 SFDVKD. The CDR3 runs to 11 residues. V was trimmed by 4 bases and J by 7 bases, leaving 7 bases between them. The CDR3 DNA reads as TGTGCCACCAGTGAGGAAGAAGAGCAGTACTTC. This gives the protein CATSEEEEQYF.

The chain combines TRBV3-1 with TRBJ2-3; TRBD2 matches 8 bases. There are 15 residues in the CDR3. CDR1 and CDR2 (germline): LGHDT, YNNKEL (reference sequence). Unmatched junction bases numbered 6, after V lost 3 bases and J lost 4 bases. The CDR3, as DNA: TGTGCCAGCAGCCAGGGACTAGTTCGAGCAGATACGCAGTATTTT. This gives the protein CASSQGLVRADTQYF.

The chain is built from TRBV14 and TRBJ2-7; unclear D gene. CDR1 and CDR2 from the germline V gene are SGHDN and FVKESK. V shed 2 bases and J shed 2 bases, with 7 bases lying between them. The CDR3 is 13 residues long. Here the CDR3 reads CASSQRSPYEQYF. The DNA of the CDR3 is TGTGCCAGCAGCCAAAGGTCACCCTACGAGCAGTACTTC.

The rearrangement joins TRBV15 to TRBJ2-2; 7 bases align to TRBD1. This CDR3 region has 15 residues. Germline values: CDR1 LNHNV, CDR2 YYDKDF (reference sequence). V shed 1 base and J 6 bases; nucleotides not matched to a gene: 5. The CDR3 loop is CATSRGQGSSGELFF. CDR3 sequence (DNA): TGTGCCACCAGCAGAGGACAGGGTAGCTCCGGGGAGCTGTTTTTT.

CDR3: CASRPKRREETQYF. The CDR3 region has the DNA TGTGCCAGCAGACCGAAGAGGCGCGAAGAGACCCAGTACTTC. The V and J genes are TRBV7-2 and TRBJ2-7; D ambiguous. The DNA matches TRBJ2-5 better at its end, which makes the J call doubtful. The CDR3 has 14 amino acids. Germline V gene sequence: CDR1 SGHTA, CDR2 FQGNSA.

The chain links TRBV5-6 to TRBJ1-1; TRBD1 might be the D (6 bases). The V gene lost 6 bases and the J gene lost 1 base, with 16 bases spanning the gap. The germline V gene has CDR1 SGHDT and CDR2 YYEEEE. This CDR3 is built from 15 residues. The CDR3 DNA sequence: TGTGCCAGCATCCCCTACCCAGGGGCGAACACTGAAGCTTTCTTT. This encodes CASIPYPGANTEAFF.

This clonotype was recorded a few times. V usage is TRBV29-1 and J usage is TRBJ2-7; D uncertain. CDR1 SQVTM and CDR2 ANQGSEA come from the germline V gene. The CDR3 is 11 amino acids. V was pared by 2 bases and J by 3 bases, with 5 bases between. The CDR3, as DNA: TGCAGCGTTGAAAGTCTCTACGAGCAGTACTTC. It yields the protein CSVESLYEQYF.

The sample holds a few counts of this clonotype. The chain joins TRBV15 to TRBJ2-1; 10 bases map to TRBD1. CDR3 length: 14 residues. Trimming removed 1 base from V and 12 bases from J; junction bases left unmatched: 6. Germline assignment: CDR1 LNHNV and CDR2 YYDKDF (reference sequence). The CDR3: CATSRVGTGDSQFF. Written as DNA, the CDR3 is TGTGCCACCAGCAGAGTGGGGACAGGGGATTCGCAGTTCTTC.

The chain carries TRBV5-1 and TRBJ2-3; no definite D call. The V end lost 7 bases, the J end lost 6 bases, and 18 bases lay between the germline ends. CDR1 and CDR2 (germline): SGHRS, YFSETQ. CDR3 size: 14 residues. For the CDR3, the DNA is TGCGCCAGCGCCCTAGGCACAGAAGGGGATACGCAGTATTTT. It specifies CASALGTEGDTQYF. Looking up the rest from reference TRBV5-1 and TRBJ2-3 gives the full variable domain: KAGVTQTPRYLIKTRGQQVTLSCSPISGHRSVSWYQQTPGQGLQFLFEYFSETQRNKGNFPGRFSGRQFSNSRSEMNVSTLELGDSALYLCASALGTEGDTQYFGPGTRLTVL.

Turning to this clonotype: This sequence may be a read error, since a much larger clone differs from it by one base. V usage is TRBV29-1 and J usage is TRBJ2-4, with a weak D call TRBD2 (6 bases). Matching the DNA end better, TRBJ2-7 makes the J call doubtful. The CDR3 has 12 residues. The germline V gene has CDR1 SQVTM and CDR2 ANQGSEA. This CDR3 reads CSAEVTSREQYF. In DNA, the CDR3 is TGCAGCGCTGAAGTTACTAGCCGCGAGCAGTACTTC.

The gene calls are TRBV12-3 or TRBV12-4 and TRBJ1-1; maybe TRBD1 (6 bases). Trimming removed 6 bases at V and 6 bases at J, with 11 bases between. The CDR3 covers 12 residues. CDR3 region: CASRGGEAEAFF. In nucleotides, the CDR3 is TGTGCCAGCAGAGGGGGTGAGGCTGAAGCTTTCTTT.

The chain combines TRBV12-3 or TRBV12-4 with TRBJ2-1; unclear D gene. Trimming took off 6 bases at V and 7 bases at J, with 13 bases between the two ends. The CDR3 length is 13 residues. Here the CDR3 DNA reads TGTGCCAGCAGGCCGGGTTTCCCAAATGAGCAGTTCTTC. Protein: CASRPGFPNEQFF.